Each of the 12 T cell receptor beta chains below was sequenced from the same sample in a study of T cell responses to AZD1222 COVID-19 vaccine. Only in-frame clones appear in the TCRdb table, and some are missing; sequencing was by immunoSEQ multiplex PCR. The sample shows more than 85,000 clones, approximately 87% of them seen only once. The source was peripheral blood, collected on day 0 of AZD1222 vaccination. These receptors originate from an adult in good health.

This clone was seen a single time. The rearrangement links TRBV9 to TRBJ1-1; TRBD1 agrees at 8 bases. The ends lost 0 bases at V and 0 bases at J; junction bases unmatched: 7. The germline V gene encodes CDR1 SGDLS and CDR2 YYNGEE. This CDR3 comprises 17 residues. CDR3 bases: TGTGCCAGCAGCGTAGAGGCCAGGGGGCAATTGAACACTGAAGCTTTCTTT. Translated: CASSVEARGQLNTEAFF. The full variable domain, in which reference TRBV9 and TRBJ1-1 provide the parts outside the CDR3, is DSGVTQTPKHLITATGQRVTLRCSPRSGDLSVYWYQQSLDQGLQFLIQYYNGEERAKGNILERFSAQQFPDLHSELNLSSLELGDSALYFCASSVEARGQLNTEAFFGQGTRLTVV.

The rearrangement links TRBV5-1 to TRBJ2-7; no firm D call. The CDR3 contains 14 residues. The germline V gene encodes CDR1 SGHRS and CDR2 YFSETQ. Trimming cost V 2 bases and J 0 bases, with 9 bases left between them. CDR3 nucleotides: TGCGCCAGCAGCTTTATAACAAACTCCTACGAGCAGTACTTC. The encoded protein is CASSFITNSYEQYF.

The chain joins TRBV29-1 to TRBJ2-1; D not certain. Trimming left V 3 bases short and J 5 bases short, with 8 bases between. Germline CDR1 is SQVTM and CDR2 is ANQGSEA. This CDR3 has 12 amino acids. As DNA, the CDR3 is TGCAGCGTTGACGGGCGGAACAATGAGCAGTTCTTC. Residues: CSVDGRNNEQFF.

This clone is a singleton in its sample. The V gene is TRBV5-1, the J gene TRBJ2-6, with D possibly being TRBD2 (6 bases). The V and J ends lost 0 bases and 5 bases respectively, with 15 bases between them. Germline CDR1 and CDR2: SGHRS and YFSETQ. CDR3 length equals 17 residues. The CDR3 reads CASSLGPAGNRANVLTF. The CDR3 DNA sequence: TGCGCCAGCAGCTTGGGGCCGGCGGGGAATCGGGCCAACGTCCTGACTTTC.

The chain couples TRBV7-3 to TRBJ2-3; no clear D. Germline lookup yields CDR1 SGHTA and CDR2 FQGTGA. This CDR3 has 16 residues. Trimming stripped 1 base from V and 1 base from J, with 12 bases between. CDR3 amino acids: CASSLNGLLGTDTQYF. CDR3 coding DNA: TGTGCCAGCAGCTTAAATGGCCTCCTGGGCACAGATACGCAGTATTTT.

This chain joins TRBV6-5 and TRBJ1-5, with 8 bases that match TRBD1. Germline CDR1 MNHEY, CDR2 SVGAGI. Unmatched junction bases numbered 1, after V lost 4 bases and J lost 5 bases. There are 13 residues in the CDR3. DNA for the CDR3: TGTGCCAGCAGTTTGACAGGGGATCAGCCCCAGCATTTT. It yields the protein CASSLTGDQPQHF.

The chain uses TRBV4-1 and TRBJ2-1; D is tentatively TRBD1 or TRBD2 (5 bases each). V gave up 1 base and J gave up 3 bases, with 10 bases separating them. This CDR3 region has 15 residues. Germline V CDR1 and CDR2: MGHRA, YSYEKL. CDR3 residues: CASSQGGVNYNEQFF. CDR3 sequence (DNA): TGCGCCAGCAGCCAAGGAGGGGTCAACTACAATGAGCAGTTCTTC.

The chain couples TRBV27 to TRBJ2-2; 7 positions agree with TRBD1. Germline CDR1 is MNHEY and CDR2 is SMNVEV (reference sequence). The CDR3 loop spans 15 amino acids. V shed 5 bases and J 6 bases; nucleotides not matched to a gene: 9. CDR3 region: CASSKGQSEPGELFF. The DNA of the CDR3 is TGTGCCAGCAGTAAGGGACAGAGTGAACCCGGGGAGCTGTTTTTT.

The chain links TRBV3-1 (or the pseudogene TRBV3-2) to TRBJ1-5; D is possibly TRBD1 (6 bases). V lost 0 bases to trimming and J lost 0 bases, with 9 bases between them. CDR1 and CDR2 (germline): LGHDT, YNNKEL (reference sequence). This CDR3 has 16 amino acids. In nucleotides, the CDR3 is TGTGCCAGCAGCCAAGACTTGGGGGCTAGCAATCAGCCCCAGCATTTT. This codes for CASSQDLGASNQPQHF.

The V gene is TRBV9, the J gene TRBJ2-1; TRBD2 matches at 13 bases. This CDR3 is 15 amino acids long. Germline CDR1 SGDLS, CDR2 YYNGEE. Trimming removed 6 bases from V and 9 bases from J; junction bases left unmatched: 9. In DNA form, the CDR3 reads TGTGCCAGCAACTCCGGGACTAGCGGGGCTAGTGAGCAGTTCTTC. It is translated as CASNSGTSGASEQFF.

The table lists this clone with a few counts. The chain links TRBV5-1 to TRBJ1-1; no firm D call. V was trimmed by 4 bases and J by 1 base, leaving 8 bases between them. There are 13 residues in the CDR3. In germline, CDR1 is SGHRS, CDR2 YFSETQ. The CDR3 DNA sequence: TGCGCCAGCAGCGTTACAGCGAACACTGAAGCTTTCTTT. Its protein is CASSVTANTEAFF.

The V and J genes are TRBV2 and TRBJ2-7; D may match TRBD1 or TRBD2 (5 bases each). V dropped 10 bases and J dropped 3 bases, with 16 bases sitting between them. Per the germline V gene, CDR1 is SNHLY and CDR2 is FYNNEI. This CDR3 is built from 13 residues. In DNA, the CDR3 is TGTGCCACCACGAGGGGAATATACTACGAGCAGTACTTC. It specifies CATTRGIYYEQYF.